Each of the 8 T cell receptor beta chains below was sequenced from the same sample in a study of blood T cell repertoires in COVID-19. The assay was immunoSEQ multiplex PCR, and TCRdb's table has in-frame clones only and misses some. The sample includes 150,000 to 200,000 clones, approximately 90% of them seen just once. Sequencing input: peripheral blood. The receptors were gathered from a human donor in a cohort sampled during active COVID-19.

This clone came up once. The chain uses TRBV5-6 and TRBJ2-1, with 8 bases fitting TRBD1. J was trimmed by 4 bases and V by 0 bases; bases with no gene match: 3. This CDR3 comprises 15 residues. CDR1 SGHDT and CDR2 YYEEEE come from the germline V gene. The CDR3 nucleotides read TGTGCCAGCAGCTTGGACGGGACAGGATACAATGAGCAGTTCTTC. Its translation: CASSLDGTGYNEQFF.

This clone was recorded only once. J is TRBJ2-7 and V is TRBV19; 7 bases are a match to TRBD1. Germline assignment: CDR1 LNHDA and CDR2 SQIVND (reference sequence). The CDR3 spans 14 residues. V shed 5 bases and J 1 base; nucleotides not matched to a gene: 5. The CDR3 reads CASSGDRMSYEQYF. The DNA of the CDR3 is TGTGCCAGTAGTGGGGACAGAATGTCCTACGAGCAGTACTTC.

The rearrangement uses TRBV12-3 or TRBV12-4 and TRBJ1-2; D perhaps matches TRBD1 (5 bases). CDR3 length: 13 amino acids. V was trimmed by 3 bases and J by 4 bases, leaving 9 bases between them. The CDR3 sequence: CASSFGGGYGYTF. CDR3 DNA sequence: TGTGCCAGCAGTTTCGGGGGGGGCTATGGCTACACCTTC.

The V and J genes are TRBV5-4 and TRBJ2-2, with 8 bases aligning to TRBD2. Germline trimming cut 3 bases from V and 2 bases from J; bases unmatched to any gene: 9. CDR1 and CDR2 (germline): SGHNT, YYREEE (reference sequence). This CDR3 spans 17 amino acids. The CDR3 nucleotides are TGTGCCAGCAGCTCGAACGTCGGGGGGGGTAACACCGGGGAGCTGTTTTTT. Its protein is CASSSNVGGGNTGELFF.

The CDR3 coding sequence is TGTGCCAGCAGCACGAACAGGGGGGAAGGTGAAAAACTGTTTTTT. Translation: CASSTNRGEGEKLFF. The V call is TRBV7-9, the J call TRBJ1-4; TRBD1 aligns across 8 bases. The CDR3 length is 15 residues. In germline, CDR1 is SEHNR, CDR2 FQNEAQ (reference sequence). J lost 7 bases, V lost 5 bases, and 9 bases had no gene match.

The rearrangement links TRBV30 to TRBJ2-5; D possibly corresponds to TRBD2 (6 bases). Trimming shortened V by 4 bases and J by 3 bases, and 15 bases separated the two germline ends. The CDR3 covers 14 residues. Germline V gene data show CDR1 as GTSNPN and CDR2 as SVGIG (reference sequence). CDR3 sequence: CAWTSPGEEETQYF. The CDR3 DNA is TGTGCCTGGACCTCGCCCGGGGAGGAAGAGACCCAGTACTTC.

The chain couples TRBV6-1 to TRBJ2-7; 9 positions match TRBD1. The V gene's germline CDR1 is MNHNS and CDR2 SASEGT. CDR3 length: 15 residues. The V segment lost 1 base and the J segment 2 bases; nucleotides outside the gene matches: 3. The CDR3 sequence: CASSEGDRETYEQYF. The CDR3 DNA follows: TGTGCCAGCAGTGAAGGGGACAGGGAGACCTACGAGCAGTACTTC.

CDR3 amino acids: CASRLAGGGTDTQYF. The CDR3, as DNA: TGTGCCAGCAGATTAGCGGGGGGCGGGACAGATACGCAGTATTTT. V gene TRBV6-6 combines with J gene TRBJ2-3; 10 bases agree with TRBD2. CDR1 is MNHNY, CDR2 SVGAGI, per germline (reference sequence). Trimming cost V 6 bases and J 3 bases; bases outside gene matches: 6. The CDR3 contains 15 residues.